This TCR beta chain stems from a study of beta chain features in type 1 diabetes. Findings and caveats of the study: Patients' naive, central memory and regulatory TCRB repertoires appeared more alike than those of healthy donors.

Trimming cost V 0 bases and J 4 bases, with 13 bases left between them. The CDR3 consists of 16 residues. The germline gives CDR1 MGHRA, CDR2 YSYEKL. Expressed TCRB transcripts were sequenced because the isolated RNA had all been reverse transcribed beforehand. Sequencing was performed with immunoSEQ multiplex PCR; in TCRdb, only in-frame clones are kept and a portion is missing. The table has around 250,000 clones, about 25% seen once. With respect to this clone: Its antigen is unidentified.

Each population that was sorted was more than 95% pure. This TCR was recovered from a man aged 30-40 years in good health. The sequencing sample was made of central memory CD4+ T cells from blood. This chain uses TRBV4-1 with TRBJ2-1, with unresolved D. In DNA form, the CDR3 reads TGCGCCAGCAGCCAAGATCAGAGTACCGTTTACAATGAGCAGTTCTTC. Translation gives CASSQDQSTVYNEQFF.